Detailed here is one TCR beta chain. The PCR employed 60 Vbeta primers together with 13 Jbeta primers. Per the original methods: The authors later counted roughly 77 million unique TCR beta chains, 9.5 million to 13 million of them shared. Assay used: immunoSEQ multiplex PCR; TCRdb lists only in-frame clones, some missing. The V and J calls and the clone size are those of that table, but D and trimming were determined from the DNA. This sample carries about 210,000 clones, roughly 82% of them seen once, and the ten largest clones take approximately 6%. CDR1 SEHNR and CDR2 FQNEAQ come from the germline V gene (reference sequence). Unmatched junction bases numbered 5, after V lost 5 bases and J lost 7 bases. The CDR3 runs to 13 residues. This record belongs to a study of cytomegalovirus exposure and HLA in healthy donors.

The source of this sequence is a man aged 35 to 55 in good health and CMV-seropositive. The J gene is TRBJ1-5, the V gene TRBV7-9; 7 bases are shared with TRBD1. The sample taken for sequencing was PBMCs. CDR3 coding DNA: TGTGCCAGCAGCCTAGGGGGCAGGCAGCCCCAGCATTTT. This encodes CASSLGGRQPQHF.